The TCR beta chain described here comes from a study of T cells in women clearing cervical HPV infection. Study-level information: No precancer developed; the control's incident HPV16 infection cleared within 12 months. Controls gave blood once infection was undetectable; cases at lesion identification. Case blood was drawn a median roughly 150 days after lesion detection.

Comment on this clone: Its antigen is still unknown. With the read ending 3 residues before the CDR3 end, the germline J gene is used to fill in that end.

Profiling relied on immunoSEQ multiplex PCR, and the TCRdb table lists in-frame clones only, not all of them. The sample totals roughly 34,000 clones. The CDR3 runs to 13 residues. Trimming stripped 4 bases from V and 0 bases from J, with 6 bases between. CDR1 SGHNT and CDR2 YENEEA come from the germline V gene. General observations from the study: T-cell numbers per sample were unknown and may explain richness differences.

What was sequenced was blood buffy coat. The sequence derives from a woman aged 18 to 75 with a cervical HPV16 infection that either progressed to CIN3+ or cleared (not recorded which). This sequence joins TRBV11-3 and TRBJ1-1; D unresolved. CDR3 sequence reads: CASSSQLNTEAFF. The sequenced part of the CDR3 DNA is TGTGCCAGCAGCTCCCAGTTGAACACTGAA.